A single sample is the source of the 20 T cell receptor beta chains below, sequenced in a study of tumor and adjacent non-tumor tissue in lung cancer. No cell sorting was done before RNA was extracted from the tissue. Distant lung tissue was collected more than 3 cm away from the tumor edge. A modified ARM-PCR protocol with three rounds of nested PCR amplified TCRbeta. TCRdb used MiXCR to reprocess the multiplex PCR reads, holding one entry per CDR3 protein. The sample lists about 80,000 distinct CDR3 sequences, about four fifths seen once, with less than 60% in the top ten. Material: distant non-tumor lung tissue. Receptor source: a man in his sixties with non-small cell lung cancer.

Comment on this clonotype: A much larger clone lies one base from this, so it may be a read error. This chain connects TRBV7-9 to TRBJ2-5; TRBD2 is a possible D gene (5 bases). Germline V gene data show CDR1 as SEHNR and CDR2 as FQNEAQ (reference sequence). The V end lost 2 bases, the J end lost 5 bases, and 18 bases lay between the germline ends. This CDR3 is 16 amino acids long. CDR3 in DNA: TGTGCCAGCAGCTTAATGCTATCGGGATCCCCCGAGACCCAGTACTTC. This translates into CASSLMLSGSPETQYF.

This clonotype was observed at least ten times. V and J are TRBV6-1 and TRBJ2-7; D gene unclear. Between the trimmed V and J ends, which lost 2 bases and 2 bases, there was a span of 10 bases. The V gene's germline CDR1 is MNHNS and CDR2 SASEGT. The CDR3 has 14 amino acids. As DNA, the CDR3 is TGTGCCAGCAGTGAACTGGACGTGACCTACGAGCAGTACTTC. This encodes CASSELDVTYEQYF.

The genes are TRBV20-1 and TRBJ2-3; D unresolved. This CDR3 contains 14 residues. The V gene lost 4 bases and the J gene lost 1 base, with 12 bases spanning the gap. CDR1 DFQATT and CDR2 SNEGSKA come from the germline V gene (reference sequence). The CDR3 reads CSAKARIGTDTQYF. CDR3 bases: TGCAGTGCTAAAGCGAGAATCGGCACAGATACGCAGTATTTT.

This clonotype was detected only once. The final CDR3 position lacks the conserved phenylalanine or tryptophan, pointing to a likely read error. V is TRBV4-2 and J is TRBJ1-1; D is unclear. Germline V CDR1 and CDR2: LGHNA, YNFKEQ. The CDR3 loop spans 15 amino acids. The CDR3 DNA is TGTGCCAGTAGCCCGGGAGACGGACCGAACACTGAAGCTTTCTAT. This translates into CASSPGDGPNTEAFY.

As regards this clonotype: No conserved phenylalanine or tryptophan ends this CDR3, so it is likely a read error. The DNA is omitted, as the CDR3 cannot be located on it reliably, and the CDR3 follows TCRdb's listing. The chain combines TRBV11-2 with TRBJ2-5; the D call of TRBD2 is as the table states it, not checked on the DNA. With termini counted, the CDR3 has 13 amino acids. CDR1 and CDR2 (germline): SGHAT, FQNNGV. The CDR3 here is CASSTTGEETQYL.

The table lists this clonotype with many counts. CDR3 bases: TGCAGTGCCGTTGGACCCGCAACTGGGGAAGCTTTCTTT. Amino acid sequence: CSAVGPATGEAFF. J is TRBJ1-1 and V is TRBV20-1; D not certain. V was shortened by 6 bases and J by 8 bases, with 19 bases between the two germline ends. This CDR3 is built from 13 residues. CDR1 and CDR2 (germline): DFQATT, SNEGSKA (reference sequence).

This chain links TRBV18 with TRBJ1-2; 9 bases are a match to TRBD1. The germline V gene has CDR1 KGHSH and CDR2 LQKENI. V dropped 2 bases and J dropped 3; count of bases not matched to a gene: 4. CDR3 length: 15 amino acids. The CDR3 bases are TGTGCCAGCTCACCAACAGGGGGCGCGGACTATGGCTACACCTTC. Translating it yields CASSPTGGADYGYTF.

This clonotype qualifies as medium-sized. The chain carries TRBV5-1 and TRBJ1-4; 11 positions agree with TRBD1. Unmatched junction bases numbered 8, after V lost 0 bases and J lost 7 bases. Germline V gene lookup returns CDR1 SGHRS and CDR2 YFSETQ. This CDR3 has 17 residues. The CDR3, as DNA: TGCGCCAGCAGCTTGGATTCCGGGACAGGGGGAGGTGAAAAACTGTTTTTT. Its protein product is CASSLDSGTGGGEKLFF.

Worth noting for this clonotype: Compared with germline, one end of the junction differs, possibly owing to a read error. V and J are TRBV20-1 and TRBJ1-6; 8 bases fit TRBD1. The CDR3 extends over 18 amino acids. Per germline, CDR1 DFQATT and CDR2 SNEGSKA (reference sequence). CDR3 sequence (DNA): TGCAGTGTTAGAGCAGGGGGCTACTCTAGCTCATATAATTCAGCCCTCCACTTT. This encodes CSVRAGGYSSSYNSALHF.

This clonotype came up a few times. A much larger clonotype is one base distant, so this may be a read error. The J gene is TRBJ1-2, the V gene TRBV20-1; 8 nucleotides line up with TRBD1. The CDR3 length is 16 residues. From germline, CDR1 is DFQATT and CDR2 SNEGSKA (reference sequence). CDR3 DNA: TGCAGTGCTAGAGACCCGACAGGGGCGGATAACTATGACTACACCTTC. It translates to CSARDPTGADNYDYTF.

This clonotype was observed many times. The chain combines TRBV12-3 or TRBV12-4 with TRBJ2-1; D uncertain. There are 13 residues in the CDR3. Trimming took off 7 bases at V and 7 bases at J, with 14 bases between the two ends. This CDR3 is CASIKTLGNEQFF. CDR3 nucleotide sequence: TGTGCCAGCATCAAGACGCTGGGGAATGAGCAGTTCTTC.

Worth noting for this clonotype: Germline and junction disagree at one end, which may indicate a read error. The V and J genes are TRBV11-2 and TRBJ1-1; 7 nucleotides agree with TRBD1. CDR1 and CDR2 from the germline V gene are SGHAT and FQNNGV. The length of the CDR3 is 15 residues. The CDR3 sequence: CASTHFQGGDTEASF. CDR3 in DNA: TGTGCCAGCACCCATTTCCAGGGGGGGGACACTGAAGCTTCCTTT. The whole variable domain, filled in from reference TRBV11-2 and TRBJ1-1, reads EAGVAQSPRYKIIEKRQSVAFWCNPISGHATLYWYQQILGQGPKLLIQFQNNGVVDDSQLPKDRFSAERLKGVDSTLKIQPAKLEDSAVYLCASTHFQGGDTEASFGQGTRLTVV.

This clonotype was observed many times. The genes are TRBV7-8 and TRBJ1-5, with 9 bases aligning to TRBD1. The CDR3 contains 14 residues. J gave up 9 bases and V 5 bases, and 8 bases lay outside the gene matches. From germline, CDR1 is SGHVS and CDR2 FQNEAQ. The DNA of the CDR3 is TGTGCCAGCAGCCTACGACAGGGGGAAGGGCCCCAGCATTTT. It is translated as CASSLRQGEGPQHF. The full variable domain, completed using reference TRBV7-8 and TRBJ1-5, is GAGVSQSPRYKVAKRGQDVALRCDPISGHVSLFWYQQALGQGPEFLTYFQNEAQLDKSGLPSDRFFAERPEGSVSTLKIQRTQQEDSAVYLCASSLRQGEGPQHFGDGTRLSIL.

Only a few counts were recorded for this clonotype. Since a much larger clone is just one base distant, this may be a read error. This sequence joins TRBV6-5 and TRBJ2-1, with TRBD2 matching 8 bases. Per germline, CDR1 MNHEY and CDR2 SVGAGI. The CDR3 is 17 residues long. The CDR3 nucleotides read TGTGCCAGCACTTACTCTCCCCCAGCGGGGGTATACAATGAGCAGTTCTTC. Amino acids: CASTYSPPAGVYNEQFF.

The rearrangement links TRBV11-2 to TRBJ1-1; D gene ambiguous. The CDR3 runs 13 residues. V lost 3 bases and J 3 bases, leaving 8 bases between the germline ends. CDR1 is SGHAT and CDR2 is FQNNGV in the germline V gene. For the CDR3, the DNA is TGTGCCAGCAGCTTGAGAGCGGACACTGAAGCTTTCTTT. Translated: CASSLRADTEAFF.

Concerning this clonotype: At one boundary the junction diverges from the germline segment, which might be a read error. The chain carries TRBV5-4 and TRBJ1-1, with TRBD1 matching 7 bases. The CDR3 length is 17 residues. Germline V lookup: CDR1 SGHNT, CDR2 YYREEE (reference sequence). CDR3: CASSACRQGRGDTEAFF. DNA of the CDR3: TGTGCTAGCAGCGCCTGTCGACAGGGACGAGGTGACACTGAAGCTTTCTTT.

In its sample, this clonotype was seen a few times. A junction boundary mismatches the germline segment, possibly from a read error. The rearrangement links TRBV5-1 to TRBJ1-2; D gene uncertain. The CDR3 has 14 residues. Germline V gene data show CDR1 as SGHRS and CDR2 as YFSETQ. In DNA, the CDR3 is TGTGCCAGCAGCTTGTTCCTGTCCAACTATGGCTACACCTTC. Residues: CASSLFLSNYGYTF.

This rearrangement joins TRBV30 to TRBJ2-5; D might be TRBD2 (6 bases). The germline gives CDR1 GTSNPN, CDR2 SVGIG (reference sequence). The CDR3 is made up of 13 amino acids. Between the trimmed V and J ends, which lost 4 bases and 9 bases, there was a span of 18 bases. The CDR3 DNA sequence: TGTGCCTGGAACCCACAGCTGTGGGAGGCCCAGTACTTC. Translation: CAWNPQLWEAQYF.

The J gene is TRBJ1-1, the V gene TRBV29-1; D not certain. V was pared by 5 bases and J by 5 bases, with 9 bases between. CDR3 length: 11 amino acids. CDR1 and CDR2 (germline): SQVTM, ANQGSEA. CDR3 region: CSVREATEAFF. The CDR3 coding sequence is TGCAGCGTTAGAGAGGCGACTGAAGCTTTCTTT.

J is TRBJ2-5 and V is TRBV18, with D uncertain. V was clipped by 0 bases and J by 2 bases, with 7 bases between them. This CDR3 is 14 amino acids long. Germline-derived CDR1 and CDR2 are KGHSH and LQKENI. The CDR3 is CASSPPNLQETQYF. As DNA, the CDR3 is TGTGCCAGCTCACCACCCAATCTGCAAGAGACCCAGTACTTC.